This T cell receptor (beta chain) came from a study of response to subunit inactivated influenza vaccine. This clonotype was counted only a few times. A single record per CDR3 protein comes from TCRdb applying MiXCR to the RT-PCR reads. Of roughly 500,000 distinct CDR3 sequences in the sample, less than 25% are singletons; the top ten hold 2.8%. The CDR3 extends over 14 amino acids. Per germline, CDR1 SGHAT and CDR2 FQNNGV. Trimming took off 5 bases at V and 5 bases at J, with 16 bases between the two ends. This same sample was also part of a study on T cells expressing NK-cell markers. As that report states: Making the TCR beta cDNA relied on 5'RACE template switching with UMIs.

The sequence derives from a man aged 45-65 years who received an inactivated influenza vaccine. The V and J genes are TRBV11-2 and TRBJ2-7; D remains ambiguous. The sequences come from CD4+ T cells sorted from PBMCs, collected approximately 13 days after vaccination. CDR3 residues: CASSRTAPTHEQYF. The CDR3 nucleotides are TGTGCCAGCAGCCGCACGGCCCCTACCCACGAGCAGTACTTC.